One sample yielded the 26 T cell receptor beta chains listed below, sequenced in a study of tumor and adjacent non-tumor tissue in lung cancer. This sample's RNA came from whole unsorted tissue. Three rounds of nested PCR, following a modified ARM-PCR protocol, produced the TCRbeta library. TCRdb processed the multiplex PCR reads anew with MiXCR; each CDR3 protein has one entry. This sample has about 93,000 distinct CDR3 sequences, with about 72% found just once. Sequenced material: lung tumor tissue. All receptors derive from a man in his sixties with non-small cell lung cancer.

This clonotype was recorded many times. This chain uses TRBV4-1 with TRBJ1-2; 8 bases align to TRBD1. The CDR3 runs to 17 residues. V trimming: 0 bases; J trimming: 6 bases; junction bases outside the gene matches: 12. Germline V gene sequence: CDR1 MGHRA, CDR2 YSYEKL. For the CDR3, the DNA is TGCGCCAGCAGCCAAGAACCCCTCAGGACAGGGCTTAATGGCTACACCTTC. It encodes CASSQEPLRTGLNGYTF.

As to this clonotype: At one boundary the junction diverges from the germline segment, which might be a read error. The CDR3 region has the DNA TGCGCCAGCAGCCAAGGGCAAACTGAGGCTTTCTTT. Protein sequence: CASSQGQTEAFF. The rearrangement uses TRBV4-1 and TRBJ1-1; D not certain. From germline, CDR1 is MGHRA and CDR2 YSYEKL. The CDR3 runs 12 residues.

Worth noting for this clonotype: A junction boundary mismatches the germline segment, possibly from a read error. This chain uses TRBV7-3 with TRBJ1-1; D is uncertain. The CDR3 contains 13 residues. Germline assignment: CDR1 SGHTA and CDR2 FQGTGA. The CDR3 coding sequence is TGTGCCAACAGCTTATATTTGGATACTGAAGCTTTCTTT. Encoded protein: CANSLYLDTEAFF.

Details on this clonotype: A much larger clonotype is one base distant, so this may be a read error. The chain has TRBV5-1 and TRBJ2-3; no clear D gene. V shed 4 bases and J shed 2 bases, with 11 bases lying between them. Germline assignment: CDR1 SGHRS and CDR2 YFSETQ. This CDR3 is built from 14 residues. The CDR3 spells CASSLVQPTDTQYF. CDR3 DNA: TGCGCCAGCAGCCTGGTACAGCCCACAGATACGCAGTATTTT.

With respect to this clonotype: A read error may account for a junction end that differs from germline. The rearrangement uses TRBV6-5 and TRBJ2-5, with D possibly TRBD2 on 5 matching bases. Germline CDR1 MNHEY, CDR2 SVGAGI. CDR3 length equals 17 residues. The CDR3 DNA follows: TGTACCAGCAACAACGGAGTCGGACTCCCAGGCGAAGAGACTCAGTACTTC. Translation gives CTSNNGVGLPGEETQYF.

Regarding this clonotype: Compared with germline, one end of the junction differs, possibly owing to a read error. The chain combines TRBV4-1 with TRBJ1-2; TRBD1 aligns across 11 bases. Germline V lookup: CDR1 MGHRA, CDR2 YSYEKL. The CDR3 length is 15 residues. The CDR3 here is CVSSRPGQGVDGCTF. The CDR3 region has the DNA TGCGTCAGCAGCCGACCGGGACAGGGGGTCGATGGCTGCACCTTC.

V and J are TRBV20-1 and TRBJ2-2; 11 bases align to TRBD2. There are 14 residues in the CDR3. CDR1 and CDR2 from the germline V gene are DFQATT and SNEGSKA (reference sequence). V shed 6 bases, J shed 2 bases, and the junction held 2 bases outside the gene matches. The CDR3 bases are TGCAGTGCCACTAGCGGGGGTAACACCGGGGAGCTGTTTTTT. Translation gives CSATSGGNTGELFF.

The chain is built from TRBV29-1 and TRBJ2-7, with 8 bases aligning to TRBD1. Germline V CDR1 and CDR2: SQVTM, ANQGSEA. After removal of 5 bases from V and 6 bases from J, the junction contained 12 bases not matched to a gene. The length of the CDR3 is 14 residues. Here the CDR3 DNA reads TGCAGCGTTCAGAGCACCAGGGGGCCCTCCGAGCAGTACTTC. Translating gives CSVQSTRGPSEQYF.

The chain employs TRBV11-3 and TRBJ2-2, with 9 bases lining up with TRBD1. CDR1 and CDR2 (germline): SGHNT, YENEEA. The CDR3 has 15 residues. V was clipped by 7 bases and J by 1 base; unmatched bases: 4. The CDR3 region is CASTGQGRNTGELFF. CDR3 in DNA: TGTGCCAGCACAGGACAGGGGAGGAACACCGGGGAGCTGTTTTTT.

To note about this clonotype: Likely a read error: the CDR3 ends without its conserved phenylalanine or tryptophan. Because the CDR3's place on the DNA is in doubt, the DNA is left out and the CDR3 is given as listed by TCRdb. V is TRBV11-2 and J is TRBJ1-2. The germline V gene encodes CDR1 SGHAT and CDR2 FQNNGV. Ends included, the CDR3 has 13 residues. The CDR3 reads CASSLLRKTGCTS.

The chain is built from TRBV9 and TRBJ2-2; D is ambiguous. The germline V gene encodes CDR1 SGDLS and CDR2 YYNGEE. This CDR3 has 12 residues. The germline V and J ends were trimmed by 7 bases and 8 bases, with 12 bases remaining between them. CDR3 sequence reads: CASGADYGELFF. The CDR3 bases are TGTGCCAGCGGCGCAGATTATGGGGAGCTGTTTTTT.

This chain joins TRBV6-2 or TRBV6-3 and TRBJ2-1; 10 nucleotides agree with TRBD2. This CDR3 is built from 15 residues. V shed 4 bases and J 8 bases; nucleotides not matched to a gene: 8. Germline V CDR1 and CDR2: MNHEY, SVGEGT. DNA for the CDR3: TGTGCCAGCAGTTCCGTGACTAGCGGGTACGATGAGCAGTTCTTC. This translates into CASSSVTSGYDEQFF.

This clonotype was observed many times. The chain links TRBV10-3 to TRBJ1-2; 7 bases are shared with TRBD1. V lost 3 bases and J lost 3; bases outside the gene matches: 22. Germline loops: CDR1 ENHRY, CDR2 SYGVKD. The CDR3 has 20 residues. The CDR3 loop is CAISEKGGQYQPNRHYGYTF. The CDR3 coding sequence is TGTGCCATCAGTGAAAAGGGGGGACAGTACCAACCAAATCGTCACTATGGCTACACCTTC.

In this sample, this clonotype turned up once. Compared with germline, one end of the junction differs, possibly owing to a read error. This rearrangement joins TRBV5-6 to TRBJ2-1, with TRBD2 identical over 7 bases. Germline loops: CDR1 SGHDT, CDR2 YYEEEE. The CDR3 totals 13 residues. The CDR3 region has the DNA TGTGCCAGCAGCGTAATACCGGGAGGAGAGGAGTCCTTC. Protein product: CASSVIPGGEESF.

The V call is TRBV19, the J call TRBJ2-1; 8 nucleotides agree with TRBD1. The trim removed 10 bases at V and 0 bases at J, leaving 11 bases unmatched. Germline assignment: CDR1 LNHDA and CDR2 SQIVND (reference sequence). The CDR3 is made up of 16 amino acids. This CDR3 reads CATRTGPTRSYNEQFF. CDR3 nucleotides: TGTGCCACTCGGACAGGGCCCACCCGCTCCTACAATGAGCAGTTCTTC.

On this clonotype itself: The junction does not match germline at one end; this may be a read error. The chain is built from TRBV29-1 and TRBJ2-2, with D possibly matching TRBD2 (6 bases). Germline CDR1 SQVTM, CDR2 ANQGSEA. This CDR3 contains 14 residues. The CDR3 DNA reads TGCAGCGTGAACAGCACCTTATTCGGCGGGGAGTTGTTTTTT. Its translation: CSVNSTLFGGELFF.

The V call is TRBV6-6, the J call TRBJ2-2; weak D call: TRBD2 (6 bases). V lost 5 bases and J 5 bases, leaving 24 bases between the germline ends. This CDR3 is built from 18 residues. Germline CDR1 and CDR2: MNHNY and SVGAGI (reference sequence). The DNA for the CDR3 is TGTGCCAGCAGTAACGGAGGGGTTGCCGGGCCCAATACCGGGGAGCTGTTTTTT. It translates to CASSNGGVAGPNTGELFF.

Regarding this clonotype: This may be a read error: a much more frequent sequence differs by one nucleotide. The chain carries TRBV20-1 and TRBJ2-1, with D unclear. CDR1 DFQATT and CDR2 SNEGSKA come from the germline V gene (reference sequence). This CDR3 spans 14 amino acids. V shed 5 bases and J shed 6 bases, with 17 bases lying between them. The CDR3 is CSAPRAVVSNEQFF. CDR3 sequence (DNA): TGCAGTGCTCCCCGGGCAGTCGTCTCCAATGAGCAGTTCTTC.

This rearrangement joins TRBV4-1 to TRBJ2-1; D uncertain. CDR1 MGHRA and CDR2 YSYEKL come from the germline V gene. The CDR3 runs 14 residues. Deletions cut 1 base from V and 5 bases from J, with 9 bases between. The chain's CDR3 is CASSQASAHNEQFF. CDR3 sequence (DNA): TGCGCCAGCAGCCAAGCGAGTGCACACAATGAGCAGTTCTTC.

This clonotype was seen a handful of times. A read error may be the cause here, since a much bigger clone is one base away. V and J are TRBV20-1 and TRBJ1-6; D gene unclear. This CDR3 contains 14 residues. Looked up from germline, CDR1 is DFQATT and CDR2 is SNEGSKA (reference sequence). CDR3: CSVRDMRFDSPLHF. CDR3 DNA sequence: TGCAGTGTTAGAGATATGAGGTTTGACTCACCCCTCCACTTT.

The rearrangement joins TRBV29-1 to TRBJ2-2; D not resolved. Germline CDR1 reads SQVTM; CDR2 reads ANQGSEA. This CDR3 region has 12 residues. The CDR3 loop reads CRVERIPGELFF. CDR3 bases: TGCAGGGTCGAAAGGATCCCCGGGGAGCTGTTTTTT.

The chain is built from TRBV6-6 and TRBJ1-1; no definite D call. Between the trimmed V and J ends, which lost 4 bases and 2 bases, there was a span of 11 bases. Germline V gene lookup returns CDR1 MNHNY and CDR2 SVGAGI (reference sequence). The CDR3 is 14 residues long. The CDR3 spells CASSSVGLNTEAFF. The CDR3 nucleotides are TGTGCCAGCAGTTCGGTGGGATTAAACACTGAAGCTTTCTTT.

Concerning this clonotype itself: One end of the junction varies from germline; a read error may be responsible. J is TRBJ2-6 and V is TRBV4-1; 7 nucleotides match TRBD2. CDR1 is MGHRA and CDR2 is YSYEKL in the germline V gene. This CDR3 region has 17 residues. In DNA form, the CDR3 reads TGCGCCAGCAGCCAAGAACTAGCGCCCTCCGGGGCCAACGTCCTGTCTTTC. It codes for CASSQELAPSGANVLSF.

Note on this clonotype: The junction does not match germline at one end; this may be a read error. V is TRBV29-1 and J is TRBJ2-1; tentatively, D is TRBD2 (5 bases). Germline CDR1 and CDR2: SQVTM and ANQGSEA. This CDR3 is 11 amino acids long. The CDR3 sequence: CSVENTTEQFF. The CDR3 DNA sequence: TGTAGCGTTGAAAACACCACTGAGCAGTTCTTC.

Concerning this clonotype itself: One end of the junction does not line up with germline, which may come from a read error. The chain couples TRBV29-1 to TRBJ2-7, with 11 bases aligning to TRBD1. This CDR3 region has 12 residues. Germline V gene data show CDR1 as SQVTM and CDR2 as ANQGSEA. CDR3 amino acids: CSVARTGGEQYF. As DNA, the CDR3 is TGCAGCGTTGCTCGGACAGGGGGCGAGCAATACTTC.

As regards this clonotype: With a much larger clone just one base away, this may be a read error. This sequence joins TRBV18 and TRBJ2-5; no definite D call. The CDR3 is 14 amino acids. The germline CDR1 and CDR2 sequences are KGHSH and LQKENI. The CDR3 is CTSSPPSVQETQYF. The CDR3 DNA is TGTACCAGCTCACCACCGTCAGTACAAGAGACCCAGTACTTC.